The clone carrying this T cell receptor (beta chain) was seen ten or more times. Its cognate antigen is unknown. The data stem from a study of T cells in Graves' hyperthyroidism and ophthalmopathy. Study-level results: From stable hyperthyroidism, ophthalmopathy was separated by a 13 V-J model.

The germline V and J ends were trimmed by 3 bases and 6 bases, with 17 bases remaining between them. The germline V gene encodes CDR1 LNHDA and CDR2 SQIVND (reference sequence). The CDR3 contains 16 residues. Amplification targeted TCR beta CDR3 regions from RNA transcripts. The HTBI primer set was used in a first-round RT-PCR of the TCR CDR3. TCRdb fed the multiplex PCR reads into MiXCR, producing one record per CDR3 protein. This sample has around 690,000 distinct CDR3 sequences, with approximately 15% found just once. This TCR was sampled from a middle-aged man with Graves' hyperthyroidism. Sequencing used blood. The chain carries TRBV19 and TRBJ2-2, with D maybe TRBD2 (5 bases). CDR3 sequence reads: CASSISEGKYAGELFF. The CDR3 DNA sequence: TGTGCCAGTAGTATTTCAGAGGGAAAGTACGCCGGGGAGCTGTTTTTT. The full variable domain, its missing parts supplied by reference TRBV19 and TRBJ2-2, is DGGITQSPKYLFRKEGQNVTLSCEQNLNHDAMYWYRQDPGQGLRLIYYSQIVNDFQKGDIAEGYSVSREKKESFPLTVTSAQKNPTAFYLCASSISEGKYAGELFFGEGSRLTVL.